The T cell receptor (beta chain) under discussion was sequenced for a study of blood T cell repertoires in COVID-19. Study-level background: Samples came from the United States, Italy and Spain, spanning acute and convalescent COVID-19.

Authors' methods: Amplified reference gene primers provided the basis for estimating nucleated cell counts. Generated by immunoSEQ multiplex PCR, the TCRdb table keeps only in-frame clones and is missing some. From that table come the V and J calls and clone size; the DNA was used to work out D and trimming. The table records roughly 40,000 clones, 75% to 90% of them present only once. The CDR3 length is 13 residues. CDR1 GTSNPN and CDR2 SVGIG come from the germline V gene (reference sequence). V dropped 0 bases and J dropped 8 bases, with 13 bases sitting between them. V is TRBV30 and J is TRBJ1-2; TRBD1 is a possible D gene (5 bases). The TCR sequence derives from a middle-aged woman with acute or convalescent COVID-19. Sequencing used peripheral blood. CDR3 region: CAWSVKGRWGYTF. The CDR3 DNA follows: TGTGCCTGGAGTGTTAAGGGGCGGTGGGGCTACACCTTC.